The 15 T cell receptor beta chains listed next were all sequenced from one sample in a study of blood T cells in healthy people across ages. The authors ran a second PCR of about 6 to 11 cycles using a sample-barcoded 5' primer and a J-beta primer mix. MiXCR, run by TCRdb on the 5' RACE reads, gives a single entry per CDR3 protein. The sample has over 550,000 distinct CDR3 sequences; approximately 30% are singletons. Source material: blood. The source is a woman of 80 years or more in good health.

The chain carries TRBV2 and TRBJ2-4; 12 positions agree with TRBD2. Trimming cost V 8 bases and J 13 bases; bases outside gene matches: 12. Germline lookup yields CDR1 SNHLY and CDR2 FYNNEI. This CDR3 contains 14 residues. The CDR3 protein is CASLLAGGLYGQYF. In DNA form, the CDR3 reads TGTGCCAGCCTACTAGCGGGGGGACTCTACGGACAGTACTTC.

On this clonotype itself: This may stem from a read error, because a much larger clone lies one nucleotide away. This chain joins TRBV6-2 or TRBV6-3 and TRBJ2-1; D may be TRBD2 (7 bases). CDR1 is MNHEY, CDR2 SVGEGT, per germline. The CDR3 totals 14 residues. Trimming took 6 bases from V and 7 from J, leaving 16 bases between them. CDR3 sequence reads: CASRYGGPGNEQFF. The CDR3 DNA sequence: TGTGCCAGCAGGTACGGGGGGCCGGGAAATGAGCAGTTCTTC.

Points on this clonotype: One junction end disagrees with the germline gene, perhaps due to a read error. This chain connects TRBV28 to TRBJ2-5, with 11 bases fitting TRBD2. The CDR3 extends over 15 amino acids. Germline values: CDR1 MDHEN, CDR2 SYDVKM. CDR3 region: CASCLGLAGQVTQYF. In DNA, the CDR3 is TGTGCCAGCTGCTTAGGACTAGCGGGTCAAGTGACCCAGTACTTC.

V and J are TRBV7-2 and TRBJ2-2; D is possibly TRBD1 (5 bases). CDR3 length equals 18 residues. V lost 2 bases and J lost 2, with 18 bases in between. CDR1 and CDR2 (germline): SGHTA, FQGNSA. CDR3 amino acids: CASSLKERGHVNTGELFF. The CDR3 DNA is TGTGCCAGCAGCTTAAAGGAGAGAGGACACGTTAACACCGGGGAGCTGTTTTTT. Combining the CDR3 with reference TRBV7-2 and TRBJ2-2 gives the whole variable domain GAGVSQSPSNKVTEKGKDVELRCDPISGHTALYWYRQSLGQGLEFLIYFQGNSAPDKSGLPSDRFSAERTGGSVSTLTIQRTQQEDSAVYLCASSLKERGHVNTGELFFGEGSRLTVL.

The CDR3 region is CASSLRQEGDGYTF. The CDR3 DNA sequence: TGTGCCAGCAGCCTTCGACAGGAGGGAGATGGCTACACCTTC. The V and J genes are TRBV14 and TRBJ1-2; a possible D gene is TRBD1 (6 bases). The V end was cut by 4 bases, the J end by 6 bases, with 15 bases between. The CDR3 spans 14 residues. CDR1 is SGHDN and CDR2 is FVKESK in the germline V gene. Variable domain in full (rest from reference TRBV14 and TRBJ1-2): EAGVTQFPSHSVIEKGQTVTLRCDPISGHDNLYWYRRVMGKEIKFLLHFVKESKQDESGMPNNRFLAERTGGTYSTLKVQPAELEDSGVYFCASSLRQEGDGYTFGSGTRLTVV.

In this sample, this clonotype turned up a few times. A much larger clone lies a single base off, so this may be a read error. CDR3 sequence (DNA): TGCAGTGCTAGAGATTCGGGGACAGGGGCAGGCAATGAGCAGTACTTC. Translated: CSARDSGTGAGNEQYF. The chain uses TRBV20-1 and TRBJ2-5, with 10 bases aligning to TRBD1. V shed 0 bases, J shed 11 bases, and the junction held 15 bases outside the gene matches. The CDR3 totals 16 residues. Germline V gene lookup returns CDR1 DFQATT and CDR2 SNEGSKA (reference sequence).

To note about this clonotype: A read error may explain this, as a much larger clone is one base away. CDR3 in DNA: TGCGCCAGCAGTACGGAGGGGGGGGCGGGCTACGAGCAGTACTTC. It is translated as CASSTEGGAGYEQYF. The genes are TRBV5-1 and TRBJ2-7; maybe TRBD2 (7 bases). There are 15 residues in the CDR3. Trimming took off 5 bases at V and 3 bases at J, with 18 bases between the two ends. Germline V lookup: CDR1 SGHRS, CDR2 YFSETQ. Variable domain in full (rest from reference TRBV5-1 and TRBJ2-7): KAGVTQTPRYLIKTRGQQVTLSCSPISGHRSVSWYQQTPGQGLQFLFEYFSETQRNKGNFPGRFSGRQFSNSRSEMNVSTLELGDSALYLCASSTEGGAGYEQYFGPGTRLTVT.

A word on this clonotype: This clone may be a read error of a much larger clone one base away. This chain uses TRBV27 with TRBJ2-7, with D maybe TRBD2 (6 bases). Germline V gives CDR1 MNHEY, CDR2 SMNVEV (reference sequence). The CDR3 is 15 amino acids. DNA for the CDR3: TGTGCCAGCAGTCCGATTGGGGGGACTGACTACGAGAAGTACTTC. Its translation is CASSPIGGTDYEKYF.

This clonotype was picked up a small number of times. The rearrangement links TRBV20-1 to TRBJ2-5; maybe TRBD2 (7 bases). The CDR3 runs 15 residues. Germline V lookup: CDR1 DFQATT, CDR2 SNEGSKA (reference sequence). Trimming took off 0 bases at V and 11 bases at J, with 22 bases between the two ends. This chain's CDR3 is CSARDHGGPYNEQYF. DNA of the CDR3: TGCAGTGCTAGAGATCACGGGGGGCCCTACAATGAGCAGTACTTC.

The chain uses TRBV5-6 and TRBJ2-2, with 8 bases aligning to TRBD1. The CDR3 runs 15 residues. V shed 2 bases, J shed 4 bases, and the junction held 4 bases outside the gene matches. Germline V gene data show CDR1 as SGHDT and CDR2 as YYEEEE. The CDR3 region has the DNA TGTGCCAGCAGCTTCCGGACAGGGATCACCGGGGAGCTGTTTTTT. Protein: CASSFRTGITGELFF.

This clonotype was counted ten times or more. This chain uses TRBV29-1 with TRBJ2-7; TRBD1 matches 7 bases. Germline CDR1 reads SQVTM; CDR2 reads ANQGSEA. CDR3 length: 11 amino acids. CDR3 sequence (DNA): TGCGCCTACAGGGGTAAGCACGAGCAGTACTTC. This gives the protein CAYRGKHEQYF.

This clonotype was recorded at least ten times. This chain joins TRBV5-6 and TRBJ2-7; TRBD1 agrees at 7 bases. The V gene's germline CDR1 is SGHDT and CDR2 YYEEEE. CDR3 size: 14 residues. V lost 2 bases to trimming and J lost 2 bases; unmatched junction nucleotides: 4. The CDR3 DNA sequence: TGTGCCAGCAGCTTCGGGACAGATGCCTACGAGCAGTACTTC. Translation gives CASSFGTDAYEQYF. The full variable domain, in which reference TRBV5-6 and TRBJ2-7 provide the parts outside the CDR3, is DAGVTQSPTHLIKTRGQQVTLRCSPKSGHDTVSWYQQALGQGPQFIFQYYEEEERQRGNFPDRFSGHQFPNYSSELNVNALLLGDSALYLCASSFGTDAYEQYFGPGTRLTVT.

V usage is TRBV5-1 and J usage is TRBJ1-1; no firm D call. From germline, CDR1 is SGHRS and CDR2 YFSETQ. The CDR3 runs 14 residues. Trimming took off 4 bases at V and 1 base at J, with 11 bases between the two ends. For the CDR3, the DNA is TGCGCCAGCAGCGTTGGCATGTCGAACACTGAAGCTTTCTTT. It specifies CASSVGMSNTEAFF.

For the CDR3, the DNA is TGTGCCAGCAGCCCGGACGGCAAGCTAAACACCATATATTTT. Its protein is CASSPDGKLNTIYF. The chain has TRBV7-9 and TRBJ1-3; D remains unclear. Germline loops: CDR1 SEHNR, CDR2 FQNEAQ (reference sequence). The CDR3 contains 14 residues. V shed 5 bases and J shed 6 bases, with 14 bases lying between them.

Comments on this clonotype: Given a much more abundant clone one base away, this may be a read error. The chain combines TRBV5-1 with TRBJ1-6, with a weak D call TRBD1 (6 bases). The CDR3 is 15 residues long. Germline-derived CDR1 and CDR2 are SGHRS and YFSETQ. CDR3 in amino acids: CANSLEVAGVSPLHF. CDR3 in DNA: TGCGCCAACAGCTTGGAGGTCGCAGGGGTTTCACCCCTCCACTTT.